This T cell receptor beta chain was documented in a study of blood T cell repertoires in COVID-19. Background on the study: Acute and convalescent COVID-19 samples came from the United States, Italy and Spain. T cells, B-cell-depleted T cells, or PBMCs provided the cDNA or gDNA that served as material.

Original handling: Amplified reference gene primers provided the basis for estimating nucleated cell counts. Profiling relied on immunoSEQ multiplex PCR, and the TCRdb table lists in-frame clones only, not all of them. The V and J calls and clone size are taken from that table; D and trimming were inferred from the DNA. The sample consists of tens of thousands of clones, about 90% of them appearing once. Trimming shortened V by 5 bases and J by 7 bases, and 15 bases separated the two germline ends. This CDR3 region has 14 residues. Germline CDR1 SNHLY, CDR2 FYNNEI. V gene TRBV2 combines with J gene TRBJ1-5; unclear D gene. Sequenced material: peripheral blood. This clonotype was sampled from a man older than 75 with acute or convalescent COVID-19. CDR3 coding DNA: TGTGCCAGCAGTCAAATTCCTCCAGGCCAGCCCCAGCATTTT. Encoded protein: CASSQIPPGQPQHF.